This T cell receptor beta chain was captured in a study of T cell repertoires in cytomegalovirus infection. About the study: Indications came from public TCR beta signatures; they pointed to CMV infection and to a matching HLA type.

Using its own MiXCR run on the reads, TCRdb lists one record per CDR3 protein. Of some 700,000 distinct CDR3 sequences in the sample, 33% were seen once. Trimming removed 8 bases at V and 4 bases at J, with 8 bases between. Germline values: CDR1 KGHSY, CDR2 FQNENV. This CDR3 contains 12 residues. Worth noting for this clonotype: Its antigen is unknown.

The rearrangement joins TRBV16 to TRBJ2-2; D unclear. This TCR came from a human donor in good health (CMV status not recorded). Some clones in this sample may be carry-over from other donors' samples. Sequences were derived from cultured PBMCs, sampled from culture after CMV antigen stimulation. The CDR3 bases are TGTGCCAGCGCCCTCCGCACCGGGGAGCTGTTTTTT. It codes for CASALRTGELFF. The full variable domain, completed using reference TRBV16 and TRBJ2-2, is GEEVAQTPKHLVRGEGQKAKLYCAPIKGHSYVFWYQQVLKNEFKFLISFQNENVFDETGMPKERFSAKCLPNSPCSLEIQATKLEDSAVYFCASALRTGELFFGEGSRLTVL.